What follows describes a single TCR beta chain. Its antigen has not been determined. It has no much larger one-base neighbor in the sample; base qualities were not kept. The data derive from a study of shared clonotypes between healthy human individuals (TCRdb year 2020). A note on the overall study: A few men and a couple of women, aged 18 to 49 years, made up the cohort. For each donor, CD4 naive and CD4 memory were each given three plates, CD8 naive was given two plates, and CD8 memory was given one plate. The study deeply sequenced blood TCR repertoires of about 5 healthy adults to estimate repertoire size and the extent of clonotype sharing between individuals. To increase sequencing depth and limit assay-specific biases, TCR repertoire library preparation and sequencing were carried out by different laboratories using diverse techniques. Between about 0.8 and 8.9 billion PBMCs per donor were obtained by leukapheresis.

The CDR3 measures 15 amino acids from cysteine to phenylalanine. Only the CDR3 DNA stays, 45 bases, in frame from base 1. As encoded in the germline V gene, CDR1 is SGHVS while CDR2 is FQNEAQ. Trimming accounts for 1 base at V and 7 bases at J, while the number of junction bases matched to no gene is 7. Using the deep immunoSEQ assay, TCR CDR3 regions were amplified from genomic DNA by multiplex PCR. Extracted genomic DNA from each cell subset was distributed evenly across all wells of several immunoSEQ 96-well plates, and each plate was treated as a replicate. For sorted subsets, each replicate PCR was loaded with 200 ng genomic DNA, equivalent to 30,000 or so T cell genomes. The purified libraries were quantified using a Qubit 3.0 fluorometer, sized with a Bioanalyzer 2100, and then quantified again using the KAPA Library Quantification kit. Every immunoSEQ 96-well plate was sequenced on a dedicated single-read 150-cycle Illumina NextSeq 550 flow cell. On the authors' methods: Because the immunoSEQ output included only junctional sequences and no quality scores, the filtering could not be the same as the filtering used for full-length reads. Sequences were annotated with PyIR, a Python wrapper for IgBLAST v1.9, and V/J genes and CDR3 were assigned using IMGT germline references. Any read was removed if the V/J assignment was weak (E-value above 1e-6), the CDR3 was missing, or the read contained stop codons, out-of-frame junctions, or ambiguous translated residues. V3J clonotypes were defined as sequences sharing an identical inferred V gene, J gene, and CDR3 amino acid sequence. Percentage overlap between repertoires was calculated by dividing the number of shared unique clonotypes by the size of the smaller repertoire. Repertoire richness was assessed with RTK rarefaction, the Chao1 estimator, and Recon v2.1 estimates of unobserved clonotypes. Generation probabilities for all TCRbeta clonotypes obtained by the gDNA method from a handful of donors were computed using OLGA. What TCRdb holds here is the immuneACCESS table cut down to in-frame rearrangements. Part of the clones is not present; checked against another copy, under half of the missing clones reflect an unresolved V gene, and the others are unexplained. The D gene and trimming were derived from the DNA, and the V and J assignments and clone size from that table. Recorded for this sample are a few hundred thousand clones; almost 97% of them occurred a single time. Of the sample, around 0.058% is held by the ten largest clones.

Broader findings and caveats from the paper: Pairwise subsampling indicated that sequencing depth was expected to affect the degree of clonotype sharing among donors. The small number of donors limited the genetic and exposure-history diversity represented. Sharing across four donors was observed for about 5% of naive CD4, 3% to 3.5% of naive CD8, 2% to 2.5% of memory CD4, and approximately 0.41% of memory CD8 clonotypes. Sampling was limited to blood, and TCR repertoires in tissue likely differ from TCR repertoires in blood. Larger estimated clonotype richness was generally found for naive subsets than for memory subsets. Even with the large sequencing depth, rarefaction of the sorted-subset datasets indicated that sequencing was incomplete. Clonotypes shared by all four sorted-subset donors showed higher generation probabilities than non-shared clonotypes.

The donors were healthy, HIV-negative adults with no recently reported acute infections or vaccinations. Only Caucasian adults living in Nashville, Tennessee, USA were represented among the donors. CD4+ T cells were enriched by magnetic negative selection; naive cells were then positively selected on CD45RA, and the negative fraction formed the memory subset. Blood was collected by leukapheresis, and PBMCs were isolated by Ficoll-Histopaque density gradient centrifugation and then cryopreserved in liquid nitrogen vapor phase. Analytical flow cytometry was used to check the purity and quantity of every magnetically sorted T cell population. Genomic DNA was isolated from each sorted fraction and quantified by UV absorbance on a Nanodrop 2000c.

Here the chain combines TRBV7-8 and TRBJ2-1, and 7 junction bases match TRBD2. Sequencing input: naive CD4+ T cells sorted from blood. The cell subset or site label here, explained by the study, means: CD45RA+ positively selected. The receptor was isolated from a young woman in good health. The nucleotide sequence reads TGTGCCAGCAGCTTAGACCCGCGGGAGACAAATGAGCAGTTCTTC. Its protein product is CASSLDPRETNEQFF.